Listed here are 23 T cell receptor beta chains from one sample, sequenced in a study of OX40 agonist ivuxolimab in advanced cancers. The data were produced by immunoSEQ multiplex PCR, yet TCRdb's version contains in-frame clones alone and is incomplete. The data contain under 85,000 clones, around 80% of them singletons. The sequencing used CD4+ or CD8+ T cells sorted from blood, collected in a trial of the OX40 agonist ivuxolimab. Source of these receptors: an adult with an advanced solid tumor such as melanoma, head and neck, liver or kidney cancer.

This clone was seen just once. The chain links TRBV7-9 to TRBJ2-7; 16 nucleotides agree with TRBD2. CDR1 is SEHNR, CDR2 FQNEAQ, per germline (reference sequence). The CDR3 contains 15 residues. V gave up 6 bases and J gave up 10 bases; unmatched junction bases: 9. Written as DNA, the CDR3 is TGTGCCAGCAGTCCCGGGACTAGCGGGGGGGCCTTTCAGTACTTC. Translated, it gives CASSPGTSGGAFQYF.

This clone was counted between two and nine times. The V and J genes are TRBV27 and TRBJ1-1, with unresolved D. The CDR3 consists of 14 residues. Germline CDR1 and CDR2: MNHEY and SMNVEV (reference sequence). V was pared by 6 bases and J by 1 base, with 12 bases between. CDR3 residues: CASRKASSNTEAFF. CDR3 DNA sequence: TGTGCCAGCAGGAAGGCGTCCTCGAACACTGAAGCTTTCTTT.

V and J are TRBV10-3 and TRBJ2-3; 7 nucleotides match TRBD2. Germline CDR1 and CDR2: ENHRY and SYGVKD. This CDR3 contains 13 residues. The junction had 5 bases not matched to a gene; V was cut back by 8 bases and J by 3 bases. For the CDR3, the DNA is TGTGCCATCTTAGGAGCGGGGACAGATACGCAGTATTTT. This codes for CAILGAGTDTQYF.

The rearrangement uses TRBV5-1 and TRBJ1-1, with D uncertain. The CDR3 extends over 14 amino acids. Trimming removed 3 bases from V and 2 bases from J, with 11 bases in between. Germline loops: CDR1 SGHRS, CDR2 YFSETQ. CDR3: CASSSVRGNTEAFF. The CDR3 DNA reads as TGCGCCAGCAGCTCGGTCCGGGGAAACACTGAAGCTTTCTTT. Based on the CDR3 plus reference TRBV5-1 and TRBJ1-1, the full variable domain is KAGVTQTPRYLIKTRGQQVTLSCSPISGHRSVSWYQQTPGQGLQFLFEYFSETQRNKGNFPGRFSGRQFSNSRSEMNVSTLELGDSALYLCASSSVRGNTEAFFGQGTRLTVV.

This clone was observed a handful of times. In nucleotides, the CDR3 is TGTGCTAGTGGTTTGGCTCCTCCGGGACAGATGAACACTGAAGCTTTCTTT. This encodes CASGLAPPGQMNTEAFF. The chain combines TRBV12-5 with TRBJ1-1; 7 bases are shared with TRBD1. This CDR3 comprises 17 residues. V shed 1 base, J shed 0 bases, and the junction held 8 bases outside the gene matches. The germline V gene has CDR1 LGHNT and CDR2 FRNRAP.

This clone was detected a few times. This chain uses TRBV2 with TRBJ1-1; 7 bases fit TRBD1. Germline V gene lookup returns CDR1 SNHLY and CDR2 FYNNEI. V gave up 5 bases and J gave up 7 bases; unmatched junction bases: 7. This CDR3 is 13 amino acids long. The CDR3 sequence: CASSPQGIGEAFF. CDR3 bases: TGTGCCAGCAGTCCACAGGGGATCGGTGAAGCTTTCTTT.

The chain joins TRBV29-1 to TRBJ1-2; 7 positions match TRBD1. The CDR3 spans 13 residues. The J segment lost 2 bases and the V segment lost 6 bases, leaving 6 bases of the junction unmatched. Per the germline V gene, CDR1 is SQVTM and CDR2 is ANQGSEA. In nucleotides, the CDR3 is TGCAGCGTCGGACAGGACCTCAACTATGGCTACACCTTC. This translates into CSVGQDLNYGYTF.

The chain combines TRBV19 with TRBJ1-2, with D unclear. V was clipped by 8 bases and J by 4 bases, with 17 bases between them. The CDR3 extends over 14 amino acids. Germline CDR1 and CDR2: LNHDA and SQIVND (reference sequence). The CDR3: CASGEGRISYGYTF. As DNA, the CDR3 is TGTGCCAGTGGGGAAGGACGAATAAGCTATGGCTACACCTTC.

This chain links TRBV5-1 with TRBJ2-5, with 10 bases fitting TRBD1. The J call is in doubt because the DNA end fits TRBJ2-7 better. CDR1 is SGHRS and CDR2 is YFSETQ in the germline V gene. The CDR3 totals 14 residues. The CDR3 sequence is CASSLGQGAYEQYF. As DNA, the CDR3 is TGCGCCAGCAGCCTCGGACAGGGGGCCTACGAGCAGTACTTC.

V and J are TRBV6-5 and TRBJ2-1; TRBD2 agrees at 9 bases. V gave up 2 bases and J gave up 11 bases; unmatched junction bases: 7. The CDR3 totals 14 residues. In germline, CDR1 is MNHEY, CDR2 SVGAGI. DNA for the CDR3: TGTGCCAGCAGTTACGGGACTAGCAGCCGCCAGCAGTTCTTC. Encoded protein: CASSYGTSSRQQFF.

The rearrangement uses TRBV12-5 and TRBJ1-6, with a possible D match to TRBD1 (6 bases). The CDR3 runs to 13 residues. The germline gives CDR1 LGHNT, CDR2 FRNRAP. V was trimmed by 4 bases and J by 10 bases, leaving 11 bases between them. The CDR3 here is CASGSQGKSPLHF. The CDR3 nucleotides are TGTGCTAGTGGTTCGCAGGGGAAGTCACCCCTCCACTTT.

The gene calls are TRBV4-3 and TRBJ1-1, with TRBD1 as a possible D gene (5 bases). The V end lost 0 bases, the J end lost 1 base, and 15 bases lay between the germline ends. Germline values: CDR1 LGHNA, CDR2 YSLEER. This CDR3 is 17 amino acids long. As DNA, the CDR3 is TGCGCCAGCAGCCAAGAATTGGGGGTATGGGGGAACACTGAAGCTTTCTTT. It codes for CASSQELGVWGNTEAFF.

CDR3 in DNA: TGTGCCAGCAGCTTGGGGAGAAGCAGGAACAATGAGCAGTTCTTC. Protein product: CASSLGRSRNNEQFF. The rearrangement links TRBV5-8 to TRBJ2-1; D gene ambiguous. CDR3 length: 15 residues. V was clipped by 0 bases and J by 5 bases, with 12 bases between them. Germline V gives CDR1 SGHTS, CDR2 YDEGEE. The full variable domain, with the rest looked up from reference TRBV5-8 and TRBJ2-1, is EAGVTQSPTHLIKTRGQQATLRCSPISGHTSVYWYQQALGLGLQFLLWYDEGEERNRGNFPPRFSGRQFPNYSSELNVNALELEDSALYLCASSLGRSRNNEQFFGPGTRLTVL.

This chain joins TRBV19 and TRBJ2-7, with 7 bases identical to TRBD2. In germline, CDR1 is LNHDA, CDR2 SQIVND (reference sequence). The V segment lost 6 bases and the J segment 1 base; nucleotides outside the gene matches: 9. The CDR3 has 15 residues. The CDR3, as DNA: TGTGCCAGTAGGTTCAAGCGGGAAAAATCCTACGAGCAGTACTTC. Residues: CASRFKREKSYEQYF.

The V gene is TRBV6-1, the J gene TRBJ2-3; 12 nucleotides agree with TRBD2. CDR3 length: 16 amino acids. Per the germline V gene, CDR1 is MNHNS and CDR2 is SASEGT. With 4 bases clipped from V and 1 base from J, the junction kept 3 bases outside the gene matches. DNA for the CDR3: TGTGCCAGCAGTGGCCCTAGCGGGAGGGGCACAGATACGCAGTATTTT. Residues: CASSGPSGRGTDTQYF.

The chain links TRBV7-9 to TRBJ1-2, with D uncertain. V was shortened by 1 base and J by 4 bases, with 10 bases between the two germline ends. Germline CDR1 is SEHNR and CDR2 is FQNEAQ (reference sequence). The CDR3 covers 14 residues. Written as DNA, the CDR3 is TGTGCCAGCAGCTTAGTTTACACGGGCTATGGCTACACCTTC. Translated, it gives CASSLVYTGYGYTF. Filled out from reference TRBV7-9 and TRBJ1-2, the complete variable domain reads DTGVSQNPRHKITKRGQNVTFRCDPISEHNRLYWYRQTLGQGPEFLTYFQNEAQLEKSRLLSDRFSAERPKGSFSTLEIQRTEQGDSAMYLCASSLVYTGYGYTFGSGTRLTVV.

The chain uses TRBV7-2 and TRBJ2-7; 9 bases map to TRBD2. With 4 bases clipped from V and 2 bases from J, the junction kept 6 bases outside the gene matches. The CDR3 sequence is 15 residues long. Germline lookup yields CDR1 SGHTA and CDR2 FQGNSA. CDR3 DNA: TGTGCCAGCAGCTACGGACTAGCGACTACCTACGAGCAGTACTTC. Residues: CASSYGLATTYEQYF.

CDR3 in DNA: TGTGCCAGCAGTGCCCGGGGACAGGGTGAATCACCCCTCCACTTT. Translating gives CASSARGQGESPLHF. V is TRBV6-4 and J is TRBJ1-6; TRBD1 matches at 9 bases. CDR3 size: 15 residues. V was clipped by 4 bases and J by 10 bases; unmatched bases: 8. CDR1 and CDR2 from the germline V gene are MRHNA and SNTAGT.

The sample holds a few counts of this clone. V and J are TRBV7-9 and TRBJ2-1; D tentatively reads TRBD1 or TRBD2 (5 bases each). CDR3 length: 16 amino acids. Germline CDR1 and CDR2: SEHNR and FQNEAQ (reference sequence). V gave up 5 bases and J gave up 9 bases, with 23 bases separating them. This chain's CDR3 is CASSDTGKGARGEQFF. CDR3 bases: TGTGCCAGCAGCGATACGGGAAAAGGGGCCCGGGGTGAGCAGTTCTTC.

The V gene is TRBV11-2, the J gene TRBJ1-2; D unclear. The CDR3 runs to 14 residues. Deletions cut 4 bases from V and 3 bases from J, with 12 bases between. Per germline, CDR1 SGHAT and CDR2 FQNNGV. In nucleotides, the CDR3 is TGTGCCAGCAGCTCATTTGGGAGGGACTATGGCTACACCTTC. Its translation: CASSSFGRDYGYTF. Looking up the rest from reference TRBV11-2 and TRBJ1-2 gives the full variable domain: EAGVAQSPRYKIIEKRQSVAFWCNPISGHATLYWYQQILGQGPKLLIQFQNNGVVDDSQLPKDRFSAERLKGVDSTLKIQPAKLEDSAVYLCASSSFGRDYGYTFGSGTRLTVV.

This chain links TRBV2 with TRBJ1-5; unclear D gene. The length of the CDR3 is 11 residues. V lost 5 bases to trimming and J lost 9 bases, with 8 bases between them. CDR1 SNHLY and CDR2 FYNNEI come from the germline V gene. CDR3 region: CASSLRGPQHF. The CDR3 region has the DNA TGTGCCAGCAGTCTAAGAGGGCCCCAGCATTTT.

The J gene is TRBJ2-3, the V gene TRBV28; tentative D call: TRBD1 (6 bases). Trimming shortened V by 6 bases and J by 0 bases, and 19 bases separated the two germline ends. The CDR3 runs to 17 residues. Germline V lookup: CDR1 MDHEN, CDR2 SYDVKM. CDR3 DNA: TGTGCCAGCAGCCTCGGACAGTTCCTATCTAGCACAGATACGCAGTATTTT. Amino acids: CASSLGQFLSSTDTQYF.

V is TRBV11-3 and J is TRBJ2-1; D not resolved. The ends were cut back, 3 bases at V and 2 bases at J, with 5 bases in the middle. Looked up from germline, CDR1 is SGHNT and CDR2 is YENEEA. The CDR3 is made up of 13 amino acids. The CDR3, as DNA: TGTGCCAGCAGCTTCCCACCCTACAATGAGCAGTTCTTC. Amino acids: CASSFPPYNEQFF.